These T cell receptor beta chains were read from a single sample in a study of shared clonotypes between healthy human individuals. The assay was immunoSEQ multiplex PCR, and TCRdb's table has in-frame clones only and misses some. This table holds some 2.4 million clones, under 95% found once. Material: naive CD4+ T cells from PBMCs. The receptor source for this set is a man in his late teens or twenties in good health. Some clones in this sample may be carry-over from other donors' samples. Each CDR3 is given with its conserved first and last residue. Each record gives: CDR3 DNA, CDR3 protein, J gene, clone size, D gene, V gene. The D gene is left open where the match is weak. Rows give clone size only sometimes, using once, few, many, or a class for an expanded clone.

CDR3nt: TGTGCCAGCTCACCATGGGACAGGGGACCTGAAGCTTTCTTT
CDR3aa: CASSPWDRGPEAFF
j_gene: TRBJ1-1
abundance: NA
d_gene: TRBD1
v_gene: TRBV18

CDR3nt: TGCGCCAGCAGCGCATTAATCGAATCCGGGACCCAGTACTTC
CDR3aa: CASSALIESGTQYF
j_gene: TRBJ2-5
abundance: NA
d_gene: NA
v_gene: TRBV5-1

CDR3nt: TGTGCCAGTACTGACAGGGTCCAAGAGACCCAGTACTTC
CDR3aa: CASTDRVQETQYF
j_gene: TRBJ2-5
abundance: NA
d_gene: TRBD1
v_gene: TRBV28

CDR3nt: TGTGCCAGCAGCTTAGAAGATAACGGGGAGCTGTTTTTT
CDR3aa: CASSLEDNGELFF
j_gene: TRBJ2-2
abundance: NA
d_gene: NA
v_gene: TRBV7-3

CDR3nt: TGCGCCAGCAGCCCCAGGACTGGTCAACAAGAGACCCAGTACTTC
CDR3aa: CASSPRTGQQETQYF
j_gene: TRBJ2-5
abundance: once
d_gene: NA
v_gene: TRBV5-1

CDR3nt: TGTGCCAGCAGTTTAGGCCAGGAGGGAGAGACCCAGTACTTC
CDR3aa: CASSLGQEGETQYF
j_gene: TRBJ2-5
abundance: NA
d_gene: NA
v_gene: TRBV28

CDR3nt: TGTGCCTGGAGCGGGGGACAGGGGACCTACAATGAGCAGTTCTTC
CDR3aa: CAWSGGQGTYNEQFF
j_gene: TRBJ2-1
abundance: NA
d_gene: TRBD1
v_gene: TRBV30

CDR3nt: TGTGCCAGCAGCCCAAGCAGGAGCTCCTACGAGCAGTACTTC
CDR3aa: CASSPSRSSYEQYF
j_gene: TRBJ2-7
abundance: NA
d_gene: NA
v_gene: TRBV7-2

CDR3nt: TGTGCCAGCAGCCAAGGACAGGGGGCGTCGGAGTACTTC
CDR3aa: CASSQGQGASEYF
j_gene: TRBJ2-7
abundance: NA
d_gene: TRBD1
v_gene: TRBV7-8

CDR3nt: TGCGCCAGCAGCGCCGTAATCCACAGGGGGCCCCTTAGCTCTGGGGCCAACGTCCTGACTTTC
CDR3aa: CASSAVIHRGPLSSGANVLTF
j_gene: TRBJ2-6
abundance: NA
d_gene: TRBD1
v_gene: TRBV5-1

CDR3nt: TGTGCCAGCAGCCCCGGGACGGGATACAATGAGCAGTTCTTC
CDR3aa: CASSPGTGYNEQFF
j_gene: TRBJ2-1
abundance: NA
d_gene: NA
v_gene: TRBV5-4

CDR3nt: TGTGCCAGCAGTTATGTACAGGGGAATAATTCACCCCTCCACTTT
CDR3aa: CASSYVQGNNSPLHF
j_gene: TRBJ1-6
abundance: NA
d_gene: TRBD1
v_gene: TRBV6-6

CDR3nt: TGTGCCAGCAGCCCCCAGCCGAACACTGAAGCTTTCTTT
CDR3aa: CASSPQPNTEAFF
j_gene: TRBJ1-1
abundance: few
d_gene: NA
v_gene: TRBV7-3

CDR3nt: TGTGCCAGCAGGGGGACTAGAGAGACCCAGTACTTC
CDR3aa: CASRGTRETQYF
j_gene: TRBJ2-5
abundance: NA
d_gene: TRBD2
v_gene: TRBV6-5

CDR3nt: TGTGCCAGCAGCTATTGGACAGGGAATGAAAAACTGTTTTTT
CDR3aa: CASSYWTGNEKLFF
j_gene: TRBJ1-4
abundance: NA
d_gene: TRBD1
v_gene: TRBV5-5

CDR3nt: TGCGCCAGCAGCTTGGGTTTCGGGGGAAACAATGAGCAGTTCTTC
CDR3aa: CASSLGFGGNNEQFF
j_gene: TRBJ2-1
abundance: NA
d_gene: NA
v_gene: TRBV5-1

CDR3nt: TGTGCCAGCAGTTCCCCTGCAGAGAACACTGAAGCTTTCTTT
CDR3aa: CASSSPAENTEAFF
j_gene: TRBJ1-1
abundance: NA
d_gene: NA
v_gene: TRBV28

CDR3nt: TGTGCCAGTAATCCCCCCAGCAGGCATACGCAGTATTTT
CDR3aa: CASNPPSRHTQYF
j_gene: TRBJ2-3
abundance: NA
d_gene: NA
v_gene: TRBV19

CDR3nt: TGTGCCAGCAGCGTAGTACAGGTCGGAGGGGATGGCTACACCTTC
CDR3aa: CASSVVQVGGDGYTF
j_gene: TRBJ1-2
abundance: NA
d_gene: NA
v_gene: TRBV9

CDR3nt: TGTGCCAGCAGTGGCGTGAGGGAGAGGTTGACAGATACGCAGTATTTT
CDR3aa: CASSGVRERLTDTQYF
j_gene: TRBJ2-3
abundance: NA
d_gene: NA
v_gene: TRBV6-1

CDR3nt: TGCGCCAGCAGCTTGTGGCCCTCAGGGTCTGGAAACACCATATATTTT
CDR3aa: CASSLWPSGSGNTIYF
j_gene: TRBJ1-3
abundance: NA
d_gene: NA
v_gene: TRBV5-1

CDR3nt: TGTGCCAGCCTAGGGAACACCATATATTTT
CDR3aa: CASLGNTIYF
j_gene: TRBJ1-3
abundance: NA
d_gene: NA
v_gene: TRBV2

CDR3nt: TGTGCCAGTAGTATAGGGGCCGGGGGCGGCTACACCTTC
CDR3aa: CASSIGAGGGYTF
j_gene: TRBJ1-2
abundance: NA
d_gene: NA
v_gene: TRBV19

CDR3nt: TGTGCCAGCATCCAGCGGCCTTACACCGGGGAGCTGTTTTTT
CDR3aa: CASIQRPYTGELFF
j_gene: TRBJ2-2
abundance: NA
d_gene: NA
v_gene: TRBV13

CDR3nt: TGTGCCAGCAGCTTAGGGACTAGCAGCCGCAATGAGCAGTTCTTC
CDR3aa: CASSLGTSSRNEQFF
j_gene: TRBJ2-1
abundance: NA
d_gene: TRBD2
v_gene: TRBV5-6

CDR3nt: TGTGCCAGCAGCTTGGGACCCACAGGGGGTTACAATGAGCAGTTCTTC
CDR3aa: CASSLGPTGGYNEQFF
j_gene: TRBJ2-1
abundance: NA
d_gene: TRBD1
v_gene: TRBV5-4

CDR3nt: TGCGCCAGCACGCCGGCCGGGGACACCTACGAGCAGTACTTC
CDR3aa: CASTPAGDTYEQYF
j_gene: TRBJ2-7
abundance: NA
d_gene: NA
v_gene: TRBV5-1

CDR3nt: TGTGCCAGCAGTGAATACGGCAGACAGCAATATGGCTACACCTTC
CDR3aa: CASSEYGRQQYGYTF
j_gene: TRBJ1-2
abundance: NA
d_gene: NA
v_gene: TRBV25-1

CDR3nt: TGCGCCAGCAGCTTGGACGGACAGGGGGCGATCGGGGAGCTGTTTTTT
CDR3aa: CASSLDGQGAIGELFF
j_gene: TRBJ2-2
abundance: NA
d_gene: TRBD1
v_gene: TRBV5-1

CDR3nt: TGTGGAACACGCGGGACTAGCGGGCTCCTAGCCAAAAACATTCAGTACTTC
CDR3aa: CGTRGTSGLLAKNIQYF
j_gene: TRBJ2-4
abundance: NA
d_gene: TRBD2
v_gene: TRBV28

CDR3nt: TGTGCCAGCAGTTTCCCTAAAGACAGGGGGATAATGTATGGCTACACCTTC
CDR3aa: CASSFPKDRGIMYGYTF
j_gene: TRBJ1-2
abundance: NA
d_gene: TRBD1
v_gene: TRBV28

CDR3nt: TGTGCCAGCAGCTTATCAGGGGCTGGAAACACCATATATTTT
CDR3aa: CASSLSGAGNTIYF
j_gene: TRBJ1-3
abundance: NA
d_gene: NA
v_gene: TRBV11-2

CDR3nt: TGTGCCAGCAGCTTTCGACAGGGGATCGGAATAGATACGCAGTATTTT
CDR3aa: CASSFRQGIGIDTQYF
j_gene: TRBJ2-3
abundance: NA
d_gene: TRBD1
v_gene: TRBV11-3

CDR3nt: TGTGCCAGCTCACCGACCGGGACACCTTCCTACAATGAGCAGTTCTTC
CDR3aa: CASSPTGTPSYNEQFF
j_gene: TRBJ2-1
abundance: NA
d_gene: NA
v_gene: TRBV18

CDR3nt: TGTGCCAGTAGTATAGATCTCGGAAACGGGGAGCTGTTTTTT
CDR3aa: CASSIDLGNGELFF
j_gene: TRBJ2-2
abundance: NA
d_gene: NA
v_gene: TRBV19

CDR3nt: TGTGCCACCAGCAGAGATCGGGGCGGCTCTGAAGCTTTCTTT
CDR3aa: CATSRDRGGSEAFF
j_gene: TRBJ1-1
abundance: NA
d_gene: NA
v_gene: TRBV15

CDR3nt: TGTGCCAGCAGCTTGGATTCGTTCAGGGGTCATGGCTACACCTTC
CDR3aa: CASSLDSFRGHGYTF
j_gene: TRBJ1-2
abundance: NA
d_gene: NA
v_gene: TRBV5-4

CDR3nt: TGTGCCAGCACCTCGGATGGCGGGCCCCAGCATTTT
CDR3aa: CASTSDGGPQHF
j_gene: TRBJ1-5
abundance: few
d_gene: NA
v_gene: TRBV28

CDR3nt: TGCGCCAGCTGCCGACTTCCAGAGATGAACACCGGGGAGCTGTTTTTT
CDR3aa: CASCRLPEMNTGELFF
j_gene: TRBJ2-2
abundance: NA
d_gene: NA
v_gene: TRBV5-1

CDR3nt: NA
CDR3aa: CASSFGPGNTEAFF
j_gene: TRBJ1-1
abundance: NA
d_gene: NA
v_gene: TRBV5-1

CDR3nt: TGTGCCAGCAGCCCTCCCGGGACAGGGGCCTGGGATGAGCAGTTCTTC
CDR3aa: CASSPPGTGAWDEQFF
j_gene: TRBJ2-1
abundance: NA
d_gene: TRBD1
v_gene: TRBV9

CDR3nt: TGCGCCAGCAGCTTGGCCGTAGGACAAAACACAGATACGCAGTATTTT
CDR3aa: CASSLAVGQNTDTQYF
j_gene: TRBJ2-3
abundance: NA
d_gene: NA
v_gene: TRBV5-1

CDR3nt: TGCGCCAGCAGCTTGACAGGGAACCAAGAGACCCAGTACTTC
CDR3aa: CASSLTGNQETQYF
j_gene: TRBJ2-5
abundance: NA
d_gene: NA
v_gene: TRBV5-1

CDR3nt: TGTGCCAGCAGCGGATACGGCGGCTCTGGAAACACCATATATTTT
CDR3aa: CASSGYGGSGNTIYF
j_gene: TRBJ1-3
abundance: NA
d_gene: NA
v_gene: TRBV9

CDR3nt: TGTGCCAGCAAAGAGGATCAGGGAGGTCGACACTATGGCTACACCTTC
CDR3aa: CASKEDQGGRHYGYTF
j_gene: TRBJ1-2
abundance: NA
d_gene: NA
v_gene: TRBV5-6

CDR3nt: TGTGCCACCAGCATTACCGGGACAGGGGCCTCCTACGAGCAGTACTTC
CDR3aa: CATSITGTGASYEQYF
j_gene: TRBJ2-7
abundance: NA
d_gene: TRBD1
v_gene: TRBV15